The 27 T cell receptor beta chains given below trace back to one sample, sequenced in a study of regulatory dendritic cells for organ transplantation. Repertoires were generated with immunoSEQ multiplex PCR, while TCRdb's copy carries only in-frame clones and drops some. The sample contains 35,000 to 40,000 clones, approximately 90% of which appear only once. The sample taken for sequencing was naive CD8+ T cells from blood. Subset here: CD45RA+ naive T cells. Source of these receptors: a human donor in good health.

The J gene is TRBJ2-5, the V gene TRBV27; possibly TRBD1 for D (6 bases). The DNA end lines up better with TRBJ2-7; the J call may be wrong. Germline V CDR1 and CDR2: MNHEY, SMNVEV (reference sequence). The CDR3 spans 15 residues. Here the CDR3 reads CASSLRGHTSYEQYF. The CDR3 DNA is TGTGCCAGCAGTTTACGGGGACACACCTCCTACGAGCAGTACTTC.

This clone was recorded only once. This rearrangement joins TRBV29-1 to TRBJ1-2; D unresolved. This CDR3 spans 12 amino acids. Germline V lookup: CDR1 SQVTM, CDR2 ANQGSEA. V shed 4 bases and J shed 1 base, with 7 bases lying between them. The CDR3 DNA is TGCAGCGTTGGGGAGAATAACTATGGCTACACCTTC. It encodes CSVGENNYGYTF.

The V call is TRBV29-1, the J call TRBJ2-3; 8 bases map to TRBD2. The germline V gene has CDR1 SQVTM and CDR2 ANQGSEA. V lost 1 base to trimming and J lost 1 base; unmatched junction nucleotides: 7. The CDR3 spans 16 residues. The CDR3 region has the DNA TGCAGCGTTGAAGTTAGACTAGCGATTGGCACAGATACGCAGTATTTT. Amino acid sequence: CSVEVRLAIGTDTQYF.

The chain combines TRBV27 with TRBJ1-5; possible D gene TRBD1, 5 bases. The V end lost 5 bases, the J end lost 7 bases, and 15 bases lay between the germline ends. The CDR3 is 14 amino acids. CDR1 MNHEY and CDR2 SMNVEV come from the germline V gene (reference sequence). The CDR3 bases are TGTGCCAGCAGTATTGACAGTGCGGAGCAGCCCCAGCATTTT. Translated: CASSIDSAEQPQHF.

The V gene is TRBV28, the J gene TRBJ2-7; 7 bases align to TRBD1. Looked up from germline, CDR1 is MDHEN and CDR2 is SYDVKM. J gave up 3 bases and V 5 bases, and 4 bases lay outside the gene matches. The CDR3 covers 13 residues. CDR3 nucleotide sequence: TGTGCCAGCAGTCCGGGACAGTACTACGAGCAGTACTTC. Protein: CASSPGQYYEQYF.

The chain couples TRBV6-5 to TRBJ2-5; 10 bases match TRBD2. CDR1 is MNHEY and CDR2 is SVGAGI in the germline V gene. Trimming removed 8 bases from V and 6 bases from J; junction bases left unmatched: 12. This CDR3 contains 15 residues. For the CDR3, the DNA is TGTGCCAGCTCGGGCCTAGCGGGAGCTCGGCAGACCCAGTACTTC. As protein: CASSGLAGARQTQYF.

The sample holds a few counts of this clone. The rearrangement joins TRBV30 to TRBJ1-5; 9 bases match TRBD1. The CDR3 consists of 13 residues. Unmatched junction bases numbered 5, after V lost 5 bases and J lost 6 bases. Germline V gene data show CDR1 as GTSNPN and CDR2 as SVGIG (reference sequence). The CDR3 DNA reads as TGTGCCTGGGGACAGGGGAGAGGTCAGCCCCAGCATTTT. This codes for CAWGQGRGQPQHF.

The rearrangement links TRBV11-3 to TRBJ2-3, with a tentative D call TRBD1 (5 bases). Germline V lookup: CDR1 SGHNT, CDR2 YENEEA. CDR3 length equals 14 residues. V gave up 5 bases and J gave up 10 bases, with 19 bases separating them. In nucleotides, the CDR3 is TGTGCCAGCAGCCGAGCTGGCTTAGGGGTCCCGCAGTATTTT. Translation gives CASSRAGLGVPQYF.

The J gene is TRBJ2-7, the V gene TRBV28; 10 bases are a match to TRBD2. Trimming removed 6 bases from V and 6 bases from J; junction bases left unmatched: 14. The germline gives CDR1 MDHEN, CDR2 SYDVKM. The length of the CDR3 is 16 residues. Here the CDR3 DNA reads TGTGCCAGCAGGAGACGAGCGGGAGGGCCATTTGGCGAGCAGTACTTC. Residues: CASRRRAGGPFGEQYF.

The chain couples TRBV7-2 to TRBJ2-5; D is possibly TRBD1 or TRBD2 (5 bases each). The V gene lost 4 bases and the J gene lost 5 bases, with 17 bases spanning the gap. The CDR3 extends over 15 amino acids. Germline lookup yields CDR1 SGHTA and CDR2 FQGNSA. The CDR3 sequence: CASSYSGQWRETQYF. The DNA for the CDR3 is TGTGCCAGCAGCTATTCAGGACAATGGAGGGAGACCCAGTACTTC.

The chain recombines TRBV2 with TRBJ2-1; D is unclear. Germline CDR1 SNHLY, CDR2 FYNNEI. V dropped 10 bases and J dropped 9 bases, with 13 bases sitting between them. The CDR3 consists of 11 residues. Here the CDR3 DNA reads TGTGCCATCCTCCGGGCCCCTGAGCAGTTCTTC. It specifies CAILRAPEQFF.

The rearrangement uses TRBV4-1 and TRBJ2-6; 8 bases align to TRBD1. After removal of 11 bases from V and 1 base from J, the junction contained 4 bases not matched to a gene. CDR1 and CDR2 (germline): MGHRA, YSYEKL. The CDR3 spans 14 residues. This chain's CDR3 is CASRDRSGANVLTF. The DNA for the CDR3 is TGCGCCTCGAGGGACAGGTCTGGGGCCAACGTCCTGACTTTC.

The rearrangement joins TRBV7-9 to TRBJ2-1; no reliable D call. Between the trimmed V and J ends, which lost 1 base and 12 bases, there was a span of 13 bases. The V gene's germline CDR1 is SEHNR and CDR2 FQNEAQ (reference sequence). The CDR3 runs 13 residues. The DNA for the CDR3 is TGTGCCAGCAGCTTAGGTGGTGGGGTTGGGCAGTTCTTC. Its translation: CASSLGGGVGQFF.

This sequence joins TRBV19 and TRBJ2-7, with D hard to call. The CDR3 spans 16 residues. V lost 1 base and J lost 7, with 20 bases in between. Germline CDR1 is LNHDA and CDR2 is SQIVND (reference sequence). In nucleotides, the CDR3 is TGTGCCAGTAGTATAGCTGGGGTCGGCCCGTCGCGAGAGCAGTACTTC. Amino acid sequence: CASSIAGVGPSREQYF.

The genes are TRBV7-9 and TRBJ1-2; D not certain. V lost 5 bases and J 4 bases, leaving 14 bases between the germline ends. Germline CDR1 and CDR2: SEHNR and FQNEAQ (reference sequence). This CDR3 spans 14 amino acids. CDR3 sequence (DNA): TGTGCCAGCAGCACGAGACACCTACGCTATGGCTACACCTTC. Protein product: CASSTRHLRYGYTF.

The chain joins TRBV7-9 to TRBJ1-4; 9 nucleotides match TRBD1. The CDR3 has 16 residues. J lost 8 bases, V lost 2 bases, and 9 bases had no gene match. Germline V lookup: CDR1 SEHNR, CDR2 FQNEAQ (reference sequence). CDR3 amino acids: CASSLPEGTGWEKLFF. CDR3 nucleotide sequence: TGTGCCAGCAGCTTACCGGAGGGGACAGGGTGGGAAAAACTGTTTTTT.

The chain employs TRBV14 and TRBJ2-1; TRBD1 might be the D (6 bases). Trimming took off 0 bases at V and 8 bases at J, with 26 bases between the two ends. Germline V gene lookup returns CDR1 SGHDN and CDR2 FVKESK. This CDR3 region has 19 residues. The DNA of the CDR3 is TGTGCCAGCAGCCAAGATCTTTGGCTCCGGGACACATTGGTCGATGAGCAGTTCTTC. Its protein product is CASSQDLWLRDTLVDEQFF. Supplemented by reference TRBV14 and TRBJ2-1, the full variable domain reads EAGVTQFPSHSVIEKGQTVTLRCDPISGHDNLYWYRRVMGKEIKFLLHFVKESKQDESGMPNNRFLAERTGGTYSTLKVQPAELEDSGVYFCASSQDLWLRDTLVDEQFFGPGTRLTVL.

This clone was counted a few times. The rearrangement joins TRBV12-1 to TRBJ2-5; TRBD1 is the table's D call, not checked against the DNA. TRBV12-1 has pseudogene status. The CDR3 length is 16 residues. CDR3 residues: CASSPWDREGKETQYF. The CDR3 nucleotides are TGTGCCAGCAGCCCGTGGGACAGGGAGGGGAAAGAGACCCAGTACTTC.

The chain links TRBV27 to TRBJ1-5; TRBD1 aligns across 9 bases. The CDR3 extends over 13 amino acids. Looked up from germline, CDR1 is MNHEY and CDR2 is SMNVEV (reference sequence). V was clipped by 5 bases and J by 6 bases; unmatched bases: 2. The CDR3 sequence is CASSRQGGQPQHF. CDR3 coding DNA: TGTGCCAGCAGTAGACAGGGGGGTCAGCCCCAGCATTTT.

V usage is TRBV7-9 and J usage is TRBJ2-3; a weak D match, TRBD1 (5 bases). The V gene lost 5 bases and the J gene lost 0 bases, with 18 bases spanning the gap. The germline V gene has CDR1 SEHNR and CDR2 FQNEAQ (reference sequence). The CDR3 extends over 17 amino acids. The CDR3 bases are TGTGCCAGCAGCCAGCCCAAGGACATGACTAGCACAGATACGCAGTATTTT. Its protein is CASSQPKDMTSTDTQYF. The full variable domain, with the rest looked up from reference TRBV7-9 and TRBJ2-3, is DTGVSQNPRHKITKRGQNVTFRCDPISEHNRLYWYRQTLGQGPEFLTYFQNEAQLEKSRLLSDRFSAERPKGSFSTLEIQRTEQGDSAMYLCASSQPKDMTSTDTQYFGPGTRLTVL.

This chain links TRBV30 with TRBJ2-7, with 9 bases lining up with TRBD2. Germline V gene lookup returns CDR1 GTSNPN and CDR2 SVGIG (reference sequence). The ends lost 1 base at V and 7 bases at J; junction bases unmatched: 8. There are 14 residues in the CDR3. CDR3 loop: CAWSGGLASNEQYF. The CDR3, as DNA: TGTGCCTGGAGTGGGGGACTAGCTTCAAATGAGCAGTACTTC. Full variable domain (missing parts from reference TRBV30 and TRBJ2-7): SQTIHQWPATLVQPVGSPLSLECTVEGTSNPNLYWYRQAAGRGLQLLFYSVGIGQISSEVPQNLSASRPQDRQFILSSKKLLLSDSGFYLCAWSGGLASNEQYFGPGTRLTVT.

CDR3 sequence: CASFSGGSTEAFF. The CDR3 nucleotides read TGTGCCAGTTTTTCTGGAGGAAGCACTGAAGCTTTCTTT. This rearrangement joins TRBV7-8 to TRBJ1-1; no clear D gene. The V end was cut by 9 bases, the J end by 4 bases, with 15 bases between. CDR3 size: 13 residues. Looked up from germline, CDR1 is SGHVS and CDR2 is FQNEAQ.

The chain carries TRBV27 and TRBJ2-1; D remains ambiguous. Per germline, CDR1 MNHEY and CDR2 SMNVEV (reference sequence). V was cut by 0 bases and J by 7 bases, with 16 bases left in between. This CDR3 spans 16 amino acids. CDR3 amino acids: CASSLSSGNLGNEQFF. Written as DNA, the CDR3 is TGTGCCAGCAGTTTATCGTCAGGAAACCTAGGGAATGAGCAGTTCTTC.

The chain combines TRBV9 with TRBJ1-1, with D perhaps TRBD1 (6 bases). Trimming removed 0 bases at V and 6 bases at J, with 9 bases between. The CDR3 totals 13 residues. The germline V gene encodes CDR1 SGDLS and CDR2 YYNGEE. CDR3 residues: CASSVGEGAEAFF. CDR3 nucleotides: TGTGCCAGCAGCGTAGGTGAGGGGGCTGAAGCTTTCTTT. The entire variable domain, with the rest obtained from reference TRBV9 and TRBJ1-1, is as follows: DSGVTQTPKHLITATGQRVTLRCSPRSGDLSVYWYQQSLDQGLQFLIQYYNGEERAKGNILERFSAQQFPDLHSELNLSSLELGDSALYFCASSVGEGAEAFFGQGTRLTVV.

This chain connects TRBV27 to TRBJ2-2, with TRBD1 as a possible D gene (6 bases). The CDR3 is 13 amino acids. Trimming stripped 5 bases from V and 6 bases from J, with 10 bases between. Germline V gene data show CDR1 as MNHEY and CDR2 as SMNVEV (reference sequence). CDR3 in amino acids: CASSKRQAGELFF. The DNA for the CDR3 is TGTGCCAGCAGTAAACGACAGGCCGGGGAGCTGTTTTTT.

This clone was recorded only once. The chain carries TRBV4-1 and TRBJ1-2, with TRBD1 as a possible D gene (6 bases). This CDR3 region has 18 residues. The germline V gene has CDR1 MGHRA and CDR2 YSYEKL. Deletions cut 0 bases from V and 1 base from J, with 18 bases between. CDR3 residues: CASSQDRTGWSVNYGYTF. As DNA, the CDR3 is TGCGCCAGCAGCCAAGATAGAACAGGGTGGTCGGTTAACTATGGCTACACCTTC.

This clone was observed a handful of times. This chain uses TRBV4-2 with TRBJ2-7, with 13 nucleotides matching TRBD2. CDR3 length: 15 amino acids. V lost 1 base and J lost 4; bases outside the gene matches: 1. Germline V gene lookup returns CDR1 LGHNA and CDR2 YNFKEQ. The CDR3 is CASSQGTSGGYEQYF. DNA for the CDR3: TGTGCCAGCAGCCAAGGGACTAGCGGGGGATACGAGCAGTACTTC.